The sequence of this TCR beta chain was determined in a study of control samples from healthy donors and cancer patients. Profiled with immunoSEQ multiplex PCR; TCRdb holds only in-frame clones, not every one. The data contain about 97,000 clones, about 89% of them singletons. This clone was seen a few times. The CDR3 runs 15 residues. V trimming: 5 bases; J trimming: 2 bases; junction bases outside the gene matches: 6. Germline CDR1 reads SEHNR; CDR2 reads FQNEAQ (reference sequence). V gene TRBV7-9 combines with J gene TRBJ2-3; 8 positions agree with TRBD2. The TCR comes from a man between 25 and 39 years old in good health. The sequenced material came from blood. DNA of the CDR3: TGTGCCAGCAGCGTATTAGCGGGACCCACAGATACGCAGTATTTT. Translation: CASSVLAGPTDTQYF.